Given below is one T cell receptor (beta chain) in context. The record originates from a study of T cell responses to AZD1222 COVID-19 vaccine. Generated by immunoSEQ multiplex PCR, the TCRdb table keeps only in-frame clones and is missing some. The table records some 140,000 clones, around 90% of them present only once. The V and J ends lost 5 bases and 2 bases respectively, with 13 bases between them. The CDR3 runs 14 residues. CDR1 SGHVS and CDR2 FQNEAQ come from the germline V gene. The TCR comes from an adult in good health. The sample here was peripheral blood, taken on day 0 of AZD1222 vaccination. This chain connects TRBV7-8 to TRBJ2-7, with D maybe TRBD2 (6 bases). The CDR3 DNA reads TGTGCCAGCAGCGAGGGACTGTCCACCTACGAGCAGTACTTC. Translating it yields CASSEGLSTYEQYF.